This T cell receptor (beta chain) was profiled in a study of cytomegalovirus exposure and HLA in healthy donors. Study-level background: Earlier sequencing of approximately 200 million T cells yielded 100 million to 120 million unique TCR beta sequences. The study's findings and limits: Relative to equally common others, HLA-associated TCR beta chains showed greater clonal expansion in a later analysis.

PCR was performed using 60 Vbeta and 13 Jbeta primers. The table came from immunoSEQ multiplex PCR; TCRdb's copy has only in-frame clones and leaves some out. This table holds around 150,000 clones, approximately 79% found once. The V end lost 3 bases, the J end lost 2 bases, and 13 bases lay between the germline ends. Germline V gene sequence: CDR1 GTSNPN, CDR2 SVGIG (reference sequence). This CDR3 has 14 amino acids. To note about this clone: As yet, its antigen is unknown.

The TCR was taken from a male donor in good health and CMV-seronegative. Sample: PBMCs. The chain recombines TRBV30 with TRBJ1-1; TRBD1 might be the D (5 bases). CDR3 DNA sequence: TGTGCCTGGAGAGCGGGACTTACAAACACTGAAGCTTTCTTT. Translating gives CAWRAGLTNTEAFF.